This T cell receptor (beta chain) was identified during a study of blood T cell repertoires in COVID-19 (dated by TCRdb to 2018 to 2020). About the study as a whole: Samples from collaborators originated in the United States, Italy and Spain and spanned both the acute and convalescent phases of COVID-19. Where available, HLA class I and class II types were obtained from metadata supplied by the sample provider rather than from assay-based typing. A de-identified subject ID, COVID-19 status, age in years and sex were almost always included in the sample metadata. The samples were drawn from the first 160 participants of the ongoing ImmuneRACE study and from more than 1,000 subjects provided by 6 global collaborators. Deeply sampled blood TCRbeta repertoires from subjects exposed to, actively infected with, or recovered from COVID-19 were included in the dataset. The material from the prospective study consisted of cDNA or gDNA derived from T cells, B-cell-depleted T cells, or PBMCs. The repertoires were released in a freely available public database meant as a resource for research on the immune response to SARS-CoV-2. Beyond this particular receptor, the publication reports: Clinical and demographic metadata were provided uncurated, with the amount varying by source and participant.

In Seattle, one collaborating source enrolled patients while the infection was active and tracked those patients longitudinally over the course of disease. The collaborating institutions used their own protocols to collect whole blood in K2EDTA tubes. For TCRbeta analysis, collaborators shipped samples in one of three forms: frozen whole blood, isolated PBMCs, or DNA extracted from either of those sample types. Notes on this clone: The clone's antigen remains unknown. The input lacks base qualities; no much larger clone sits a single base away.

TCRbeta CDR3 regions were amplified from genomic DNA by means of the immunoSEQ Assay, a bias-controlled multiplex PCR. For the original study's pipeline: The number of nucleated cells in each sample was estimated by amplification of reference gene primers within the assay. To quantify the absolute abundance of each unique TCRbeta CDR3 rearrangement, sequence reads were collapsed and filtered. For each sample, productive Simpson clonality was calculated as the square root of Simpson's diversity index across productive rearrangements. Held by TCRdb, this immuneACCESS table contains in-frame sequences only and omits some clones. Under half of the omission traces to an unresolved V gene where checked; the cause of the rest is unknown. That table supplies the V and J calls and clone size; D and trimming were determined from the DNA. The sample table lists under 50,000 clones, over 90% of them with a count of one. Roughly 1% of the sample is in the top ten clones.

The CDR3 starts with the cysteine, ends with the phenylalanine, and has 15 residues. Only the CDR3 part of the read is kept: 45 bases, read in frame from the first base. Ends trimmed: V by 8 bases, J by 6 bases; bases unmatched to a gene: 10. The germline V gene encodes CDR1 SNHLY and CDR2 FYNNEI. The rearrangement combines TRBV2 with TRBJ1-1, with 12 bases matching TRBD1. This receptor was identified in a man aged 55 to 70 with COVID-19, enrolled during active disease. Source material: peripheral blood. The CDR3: CASALRDRGQAEAFF. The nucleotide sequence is TGTGCCAGCGCACTCCGGGACAGGGGGCAGGCTGAAGCTTTCTTT. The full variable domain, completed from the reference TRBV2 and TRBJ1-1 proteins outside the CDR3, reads EPEVTQTPSHQVTQMGQEVILRCVPISNHLYFYWYRQILGQKVEFLVSFYNNEISEKSEIFDDQFSVERPDGSNFTLKIRSTKLEDSAMYFCASALRDRGQAEAFFGQGTRLTVV.